This is a list of T cell receptor beta chains from one sample in a study of T cells in Graves' hyperthyroidism and ophthalmopathy. TCRdb fed the multiplex PCR reads into MiXCR, producing one record per CDR3 protein. The table includes hundreds of thousands of distinct CDR3 sequences, about 15% detected once. What was sequenced was blood. The receptors were sampled from a young man with Graves' ophthalmopathy. Both conserved end residues are part of each CDR3. Each record gives: D gene, J gene, V gene, clone size, CDR3 protein, CDR3 DNA. A D gene is named only where the DNA matches it firmly. Clone size is given for some rows only: seen once, a few or many times, or a class if the clone is expanded.

>TRBD1|TRBJ1-6|TRBV6-4|few
CASSPSPGQGDSPLHF
TGTGCCAGCAGTCCTTCTCCGGGACAGGGGGATTCACCCCTCCACTTT
>.|TRBJ2-1|TRBV11-3|many
CASSQGWGLEALDEQFF
TGTGCCAGCAGCCAGGGGTGGGGACTGGAGGCCTTGGATGAGCAGTTCTTC
>.|TRBJ2-7|TRBV3-1|many
CASSQGNEQYF
TGTGCCAGCAGCCAAGGCAACGAGCAGTACTTC
>.|TRBJ2-4|TRBV7-9|.
CASSFSGGLAKNIQYF
TGTGCCAGCAGCTTCAGCGGAGGACTAGCCAAAAACATTCAGTACTTC
>TRBD2|TRBJ2-1|TRBV30|.
CAWSVLAGGNEQFF
TGTGCCTGGAGTGTCCTAGCGGGAGGAAATGAGCAGTTCTTC
>TRBD2|TRBJ2-1|TRBV5-1|.
CASSRRTSGGEDEQFF
TGCGCCAGCAGCCGACGGACTAGCGGGGGGGAGGATGAGCAGTTCTTC
>.|TRBJ1-3|TRBV12-3/TRBV12-4|many
CASSLASSGNTIYF
TGTGCCAGCAGTTTGGCGAGCTCTGGAAACACCATATATTTT
>.|TRBJ2-5|TRBV6-1|few
CASSQEAVPAGETQYF
TGTGCCAGCAGCCAAGAGGCGGTTCCGGCTGGGGAGACCCAGTACTTC
>.|TRBJ2-5|TRBV6-1|many
CASNIGETQYF
TGTGCCAGCAATATTGGGGAGACCCAGTACTTC
>.|TRBJ1-1|TRBV6-5|many
CASSYQYTGTEAFF
TGTGCCAGCAGTTACCAATACACGGGCACTGAAGCTTTCTTT
>TRBD1|TRBJ2-2|TRBV2|many
CAIVGTGGGNTGELFF
TGTGCCATTGTTGGGACAGGGGGCGGTAACACCGGGGAGCTGTTTTTT
>TRBD2|TRBJ2-4|TRBV12-3/TRBV12-4|many
CASSALGGLAGLAKNIQYF
TGTGCCAGCAGTGCCTTAGGGGGACTAGCGGGGCTAGCCAAAAACATTCAGTACTTC
>.|TRBJ1-2|TRBV6-5|many
CASSYFGQHGYTF
TGTGCCAGCAGTTACTTTGGACAGCATGGCTACACCTTC
>.|TRBJ1-1|TRBV6-6|many
CASSYSQLGANTEAFF
TGTGCCAGCAGTTACTCGCAACTGGGGGCGAACACTGAAGCTTTCTTT
>.|TRBJ1-2|TRBV7-2|few
CASTQPGPPIYGYTF
TGTGCCAGCACCCAGCCGGGGCCCCCCATCTATGGCTACACCTTC
>TRBD2|TRBJ2-1|TRBV5-1|few
CASSLSLAGGIPYNEQFF
TGCGCCAGCAGCTTGAGCCTAGCGGGGGGGATACCCTACAATGAGCAGTTCTTC
>TRBD1|TRBJ1-5|TRBV7-2|.
CASSRTGDLDSNQPQHF
TGTGCCAGCAGCCGGACAGGGGACCTCGATAGCAATCAGCCCCAGCATTTT
>.|TRBJ1-1|TRBV3-1|many
CASSQRDQAFF
TGTGCCAGCAGCCAACGCGACCAAGCTTTCTTT
>.|TRBJ2-7|TRBV27|many
CASKRAESSYEQYF
TGTGCCAGCAAGCGGGCCGAGAGCTCCTACGAGCAGTACTTC
>.|TRBJ2-3|TRBV20-1|many
CSAKWEASTDTQYF
TGCAGTGCTAAATGGGAGGCTAGCACAGATACGCAGTATTTT
>TRBD1|TRBJ1-2|TRBV19|few
CASTAEGQGGLNYGYTF
TGTGCCAGTACCGCTGAGGGTCAGGGGGGATTAAACTATGGCTACACCTTC
>TRBD2|TRBJ2-1|TRBV6-1|many
CASSLSGTNYNEQFF
TGTGCCAGCAGTTTGAGCGGGACCAACTACAATGAGCAGTTCTTC
>.|TRBJ1-1|TRBV6-1|many
CASSPPGTTNTEAFF
TGTGCCAGCAGTCCCCCTGGGACGACGAACACTGAAGCTTTCTTT
>.|TRBJ1-3|TRBV2|many
CASTSEALSGNTIYF
TGTGCCAGCACCTCTGAGGCGCTCTCTGGAAACACCATATATTTT
>.|TRBJ1-2|TRBV3-1|many
CASSPAQGSHYGYTF
TGTGCCAGCAGCCCCGCGCAGGGAAGTCACTATGGCTACACCTTC
>TRBD2|TRBJ2-1|TRBV9|few
CASSVAAGPWEEQFF
TGTGCCAGCAGCGTAGCAGCGGGGCCGTGGGAGGAGCAGTTCTTC
>.|TRBJ2-7|TRBV5-4|.
CASSWGAGPAYEQYF
TGTGCCAGCAGCTGGGGCGCGGGTCCTGCCTACGAGCAGTACTTC
>TRBD2|TRBJ2-1|TRBV7-9|few
CASRLPAGTSGPNEQFF
TGTGCCAGCAGGTTACCAGCCGGGACTAGCGGACCTAATGAGCAGTTCTTC
>.|TRBJ1-3|TRBV2|.
CASRSMGGTGNTIYF
TGTGCCAGCAGATCGATGGGGGGCACTGGAAACACCATATATTTT
>TRBD2|TRBJ2-7|TRBV29-1|many
CSVEQLAGGTEQYF
TGCAGCGTTGAACAACTAGCGGGAGGGACGGAGCAGTACTTC
>TRBD1|TRBJ1-3|TRBV4-1|.
CASRGQVSGNTIYF
TGCGCCAGCAGGGGACAGGTCTCTGGAAACACCATATATTTT
>TRBD1|TRBJ2-2|TRBV6-4|.
CASRGQGSSAGELFF
TGTGCCAGCAGGGGACAGGGAAGTTCGGCCGGGGAGCTGTTTTTT
>.|TRBJ2-3|TRBV11-3|many
CASSFLRGPEADTQYF
TGTGCCAGCAGCTTCCTCCGGGGACCCGAGGCAGATACGCAGTATTTT
>.|TRBJ1-1|TRBV27|many
CASSYRDGNTEAFF
TGTGCCAGCAGTTACCGGGACGGGAACACTGAAGCTTTCTTT
>.|TRBJ2-5|TRBV20-1|.
CSARLFEETQYF
TGCAGTGCTAGGCTCTTCGAAGAGACCCAGTACTTC
>.|TRBJ1-1|TRBV4-1|.
CASSQDQGYRPNTEAFF
TGCGCCAGCAGCCAAGATCAGGGATACAGACCGAACACTGAAGCTTTCTTT
>TRBD2|TRBJ2-3|TRBV11-1|many
CASSPRTSPDTQYF
TGTGCCAGCAGCCCCAGGACTAGCCCAGATACGCAGTATTTT
>.|TRBJ1-1|TRBV30|many
CAWSVSKNTEAFF
TGTGCCTGGAGTGTATCCAAGAACACTGAAGCTTTCTTT
>.|TRBJ2-3|TRBV27|many
CASSLYGGPQITQYF
TGTGCCAGCAGTTTGTATGGTGGCCCACAAATTACGCAGTATTTT
>TRBD1|TRBJ1-2|TRBV30|many
CAWSRDSSYGYTF
TGTGCCTGGAGTCGGGACAGTTCCTATGGCTACACCTTC
>TRBD1|TRBJ1-2|TRBV7-9|many
CASTPGTANYGYTF
TGTGCCAGCACCCCCGGGACAGCTAACTATGGCTACACCTTC
>TRBD2|TRBJ2-7|TRBV6-1|many
CASSSLTGGPLEQYF
TGTGCCAGCAGCTCATTAACGGGAGGGCCGCTTGAGCAGTACTTC
>.|TRBJ2-3|TRBV3-1|.
CASSQTYAGHFYTDTQYF
TGTGCCAGCAGCCAAACGTACGCAGGACACTTTTACACAGATACGCAGTATTTT
>.|TRBJ2-1|TRBV4-1|.
CASSQGSLSGEQFF
TGCGCCAGCAGCCAAGGGTCCCTTTCGGGGGAGCAGTTCTTC
>.|TRBJ1-3|TRBV10-1|.
CASSQRSSGNTIYF
TGCGCCAGCAGCCAGCGGAGCTCTGGAAACACCATATATTTT
>.|TRBJ2-5|TRBV30|many
CAWSNPGVETQYF
TGTGCCTGGAGTAACCCCGGCGTAGAGACCCAGTACTTC
>TRBD2|TRBJ2-5|TRBV6-1|many
CASSEEIAGAQETQYF
TGTGCCAGCAGTGAAGAAATAGCGGGGGCCCAAGAGACCCAGTACTTC
>.|TRBJ2-7|TRBV18|many
CASSHGQIYEQYF
TGTGCCAGCTCACACGGACAGATCTACGAGCAGTACTTC
>.|TRBJ2-4|TRBV7-9|.
CAISPSPLGTLDKNIQYF
TGTGCCATCAGCCCGTCCCCCCTGGGGACGCTGGACAAAAACATTCAGTACTTC
>.|TRBJ1-2|TRBV19|.
CASSMFQGGSVFYGYTF
TGTGCCAGTAGTATGTTTCAGGGAGGGAGCGTGTTCTATGGCTACACCTTC
>.|TRBJ2-1|TRBV27|many
CASRGSWGQQFF
TGTGCCAGCAGAGGAAGTTGGGGGCAGCAGTTCTTC
>TRBD1|TRBJ1-3|TRBV2|many
CASRPGTGTGNTIYF
TGTGCCAGCAGACCCGGGACAGGGACTGGAAACACCATATATTTT
>TRBD1|TRBJ1-5|TRBV10-3|many
CAISVGQGGPLGGQPQHF
TGTGCCATCAGTGTGGGACAGGGGGGCCCTTTGGGAGGTCAGCCCCAGCATTTT